This TCR beta chain comes out of a study of blood T cells in healthy people across ages (dated by TCRdb to between 2015 and 2017). In terms of the full investigation: In model experiments, template switching captured roughly one uniquely barcoded TCR beta cDNA molecule for every two T cells. To avoid experimental bias, donors of different ages were spread randomly across the sequencing lanes. The donors were split into four age groups: young (average about 15 years), middle-aged (more than 35), aged (roughly 68) and long-lived (under 90). Two additional independent replicas of 1 million unique cDNA reads from the same blood draw were analyzed for two donors (one aged 18 to 29 and one aged 80 or older). To track age-related changes in TCR beta repertoire diversity, the study relied on deep sequencing normalized with unique cDNA molecular identifiers.

Donors were about 36 systemically healthy Caucasian individuals from Russia aged roughly 6 to 95 years. Around 10 milliliters of peripheral blood were collected from each donor into EDTA-treated Vacutainer tubes. Ficoll-Paque density-gradient centrifugation was used to isolate PBMCs, with at least 6.5 million per sample. Total RNA was extracted from PBMCs with Trizol reagent, with at least 6 micrograms obtained per sample. For every donor, flow cytometry on a PBMC aliquot measured the percentage of naive CD45RAhigh/CD27high T cells. Trimming takes 5 bases from V and 7 bases from J, and the germline ends sit 15 bases apart. CDR1 and CDR2 (MNHNY, SVGAGI) derive from the germline V gene (reference sequence). Taken from cysteine to phenylalanine, the CDR3 has 14 residues. The DNA shown is the 42-base CDR3, in frame from base 1. Note on this clonotype: No antigen is known for it. Base-call qualities are not available, and no considerably larger clone is one nucleotide away.

Beyond this particular receptor, the publication reports: Total diversity estimates from one million sequenced T cells were considered lower bounds and underestimates. Observed TCR beta diversity correlated strongly with the percentage of naive T cells measured by flow cytometry. Because donor CMV infection status was unknown, age-related changes in expanded clonotypes were potentially confounded. As age increased, observed TCR beta diversity per million T cells dropped in a roughly linear way, and a significant reduction was already evident by age 40. Compared with the aged group, the long-lived group had more naive CD4+ T cells, fewer expanded clones and increased TCR diversity, a pattern suggesting age selection. Because profiling used bulk unsorted PBMCs, naive and antigen-experienced compartments could not be compared conclusively.

Receptor amplification or capture employed 5' RACE. These reads were obtained on an Illumina HiSeq 2500. A second PCR of about 6 to 12 cycles was run with a J-beta primer mix and a sample-barcoded 5' primer. Each TCR beta cDNA molecule received a unique molecular identifier from a template-switch 5' adaptor carrying 12 random nucleotides. Each sample yielded at least 2.5 million CDR3-containing paired-end reads. The Mint cDNA synthesis kit, primed by a TRBC-specific oligonucleotide, was used to synthesize first-strand cDNA from all RNA. Following uracil-DNA glycosylase treatment, all cDNA underwent a first 18-cycle PCR with the universal primers M1SS and BC2_uni_R. As for the original processing: Normalization of each sample was performed by random selection of 1 million high-quality reads, each carrying a distinct molecular identifier. Instead of being binned into consensus sequences, reads that shared molecular identifiers were thrown out. CDR3 identification, clonotype clustering and error correction used MiTCR with a Q25 quality threshold and the strictest error-elimination algorithm. A nonparametric unseen species model using Euler transformation provided a lower-bound estimate of total TCR beta diversity. TCRdb reprocessed the public reads (quality trimming at Q25 with fastp, clone calling with MiXCR) and kept in-frame beta chains. Duplicate CDR3 protein sequences are folded into a single record with the most common DNA and genes. In this record, the V and J calls reflect TCRdb's handling and not the investigators' own analysis. For this sample there are about 900,000 distinct CDR3 sequences; under 80% appear just once. Around a quarter of the sample lies in the top ten.

Specimen: blood. The chain joins TRBV6-6 to TRBJ2-1, with no confident D gene call. This receptor was taken from a man under 40 in good health. The DNA reads TGTGCCAGCAGTGACGGTCGTGACGGGAATGAGCAGTTCTTC. This encodes CASSDGRDGNEQFF.